This entry is about one T cell receptor beta chain. It has no known antigen specificity. No quality values exist for individual bases; no much larger clone is one base distant. The CDR1 and CDR2 encoded by the germline V gene are SGHTA and FQGNSA. The CDR3 starts with the cysteine, ends with the phenylalanine, and has 15 residues. The sequence is cut down to CDR3 DNA, 45 bases in frame from base 1. The V end gives up 5 bases and the J end 0 bases, leaving 6 bases in the junction not matched to a gene. The data belong to a study of shared clonotypes between healthy human individuals (dated by TCRdb to the early 2020s). Describing the broader study: Three men and two women, aged 18 to 49 years, made up the cohort. For each donor, three plates each were used for CD4 naive and CD4 memory, two plates were used for CD8 naive, and one plate was used for CD8 memory. To increase sequencing depth and limit assay-specific biases, different laboratories used diverse techniques to prepare libraries and sequence TCR repertoires. To estimate repertoire size and how much clonotypes are shared between individuals, the study performed deep sequencing of blood TCR repertoires from roughly five healthy adults. Per donor, leukapheresis produced somewhere between about 0.8 and 9 billion PBMCs.

Using the deep immunoSEQ assay, multiplex PCR amplified TCR CDR3 regions from genomic DNA. For each cell subset, the extracted genomic DNA was distributed evenly across all wells of several immunoSEQ 96-well plates, and each plate served as one replicate. For sorted subsets, about 0.2 ug genomic DNA, equal to 30,000 or so T cell genomes, was loaded into each replicate PCR. Purified libraries were measured with a Qubit 3.0 fluorometer, size-checked on a Bioanalyzer 2100, and measured again with the KAPA Library Quantification kit. Every immunoSEQ 96-well plate was sequenced on a separate single-read 150-cycle Illumina NextSeq 550 flow cell. On the authors' methods: Because the immunoSEQ output included only junctional sequences and no quality scores, the filtering could not be the same as the filtering used for full-length reads. To assign V/J genes and CDR3, sequences were annotated using PyIR, a Python wrapper for IgBLAST v1.9, with IMGT germline references. Reads were removed for weak V/J assignments (E-value above 1e-6), missing CDR3, stop codons, out-of-frame junctions, or ambiguous translated residues. V3J clonotypes were defined by identical inferred V gene, J gene, and CDR3 amino acid sequence. The percentage overlap between two repertoires was calculated by dividing the number of shared unique clonotypes by the size of the smaller repertoire. Repertoire richness was assessed with RTK rarefaction, the Chao1 estimator, and Recon v2.1 estimates of unobserved clonotypes. Generation probabilities for all TCRbeta clonotypes obtained by the gDNA method from a handful of donors were computed using OLGA. The table comes from immuneACCESS by way of TCRdb, which keeps in-frame sequences with V and J called. Part of the clones is missing from these tables; in studies checked, under half for an unresolved V gene and the rest for unknown reasons. V and J calls plus clone size are reproduced from that table; the DNA served to infer D and trimming. Here the sample has about 690,000 clones; about 90% occur a single time. The biggest ten clones account for roughly 36% of the sample.

The donors were healthy, HIV-negative adults who had no recently reported acute infections or vaccinations. All donors were Caucasian adults living in Nashville, Tennessee, USA. The CD8 memory samples were a combination of magnetically selected CD45RO+ cells and CCR7-negative CD45RA+ effector memory (TemRA) cells. Blood was obtained by leukapheresis, after which PBMCs were separated by Ficoll-Histopaque density gradient centrifugation and cryopreserved in liquid nitrogen vapor phase. Purity and quantity of every magnetically sorted T cell population were checked by analytical flow cytometry. From each sorted fraction, genomic DNA was isolated and quantified by UV absorbance on a Nanodrop 2000c. General conclusions and limits of the study: Larger estimated clonotype richness was generally found for naive subsets than for memory subsets. Because the study included a small number of donors, the genetic and exposure-history diversity represented was limited. When a handful of donors were compared, the shared fraction of clonotypes was 5% to 6.5% for naive CD4, less than 4% for naive CD8, 2% to 2.5% for memory CD4, and 0.4% for memory CD8. Clonotypes shared by all four sorted-subset donors showed higher generation probabilities than non-shared clonotypes. Pairwise subsampling indicated that sequencing depth was expected to affect the degree of clonotype sharing among donors. Sampling was limited to blood, and TCR repertoires in tissue likely differ from TCR repertoires in blood. Incomplete sequencing was indicated by rarefaction of sorted-subset datasets, despite the large sequencing depth.

The receptor comes from a man aged 18 to 30 in good health. Some clones in this sample may be carry-over from other donors' samples. Recombination connected TRBV7-2 to TRBJ2-7, and TRBD2 aligns with 8 junction nucleotides. Specimen: memory CD8+ T cells from PBMCs. The cell subset or site label corresponds to: CD45RO+ cells pooled with CCR7-negative TemRA cells. CDR3 protein: CASSTLAGHSYEQYF. DNA sequence: TGTGCCAGCAGCACCCTAGCGGGCCACTCCTACGAGCAGTACTTC. Where the CDR3 stops, the reference TRBV7-2 and TRBJ2-7 genes take over; the full variable domain is GAGVSQSPSNKVTEKGKDVELRCDPISGHTALYWYRQSLGQGLEFLIYFQGNSAPDKSGLPSDRFSAERTGGSVSTLTIQRTQQEDSAVYLCASSTLAGHSYEQYFGPGTRLTVT.